The rows below give T cell receptor beta chains drawn from one sample of a study of PD-1 blockade in classical Hodgkin lymphoma. TCRdb keeps only in-frame clones here, not all; method: immunoSEQ multiplex PCR. This sample has over 50,000 clones; approximately 89% occur once, and the top ten carry roughly 7.1%. Sequencing was performed on peripheral blood mononuclear cells (PBMCs), taken before the fourth cycle of nivolumab. These receptors were collected from a human donor with classical Hodgkin lymphoma. Each CDR3 is given with its conserved first and last residue. D genes are given only for firm matches. Not all rows give a size; the values are once, few, many and, for expanded clones, a class.

>TRBV7-3|TRBJ2-2|NA|NA
TGTGCCAGCAGCTTAACTTACTCCGGGGAGCTGTTTTTT
CASSLTYSGELFF
>TRBV5-4|TRBJ1-4|NA|NA
TGTGCCAGCAGCTTTAGAGGGCTCGGCGAAAAACTGTTTTTT
CASSFRGLGEKLFF
>TRBV6-6|TRBJ1-6|TRBD1|NA
TGTGCCAGCAGGCCCGGGACAGGGGTTTCACCCCTCCACTTT
CASRPGTGVSPLHF
>TRBV10-3|TRBJ1-2|NA|once
TGTGCCATCAGTGATGGCAATAACTATGGCTACACCTTC
CAISDGNNYGYTF
>TRBV19|TRBJ2-5|NA|NA
TGTGCCAGTAGTATAGCCGACAACAGATTATACCAGACCCAGTACTTC
CASSIADNRLYQTQYF
>TRBV28|TRBJ1-4|TRBD1|NA
TGTGCCAGCAGTCTCGCCCGGGACAGGAGTTCCTTTCATGAAAAACTGTTTTTT
CASSLARDRSSFHEKLFF
>TRBV19|TRBJ2-7|NA|NA
TGTGCCAGTAGTATAGCCGGGATCGGCTACGAGCAGTACTTC
CASSIAGIGYEQYF
>TRBV6-5|TRBJ1-1|NA|NA
TGTGCCAGCAGTTCCCGGAGGGAAGCTTTCTTT
CASSSRREAFF
>TRBV2|TRBJ1-2|TRBD1|NA
TGTGCCAGCAGTCTAGGACAGGGTCGGTTCTATGGCTACACCTTC
CASSLGQGRFYGYTF
>TRBV27|TRBJ2-7|NA|NA
TGTGCCAGCAGTTTATCCCGCCCCAGGGCCTACGAGCAGTACTTC
CASSLSRPRAYEQYF
>TRBV29-1|TRBJ2-3|TRBD2|few
TGCAGCGGGGTCCCTGAAGCGGGAGGAACAGATACGCAGTATTTT
CSGVPEAGGTDTQYF
>TRBV19|TRBJ1-2|NA|NA
TGTGCCAGTGGTGGGAGCTATGGCTACACCTTC
CASGGSYGYTF
>TRBV5-1|TRBJ2-1|TRBD2|once
TGCGCCAGCAGCTTGGAGAGCGGGAAGAGGAATGAGCAGTTCTTC
CASSLESGKRNEQFF
>TRBV10-3|TRBJ2-1|TRBD1|NA
TGTGCCATCAGTGAGTCGAACAGGGGGCGCAATGAGCAGTTCTTC
CAISESNRGRNEQFF
>TRBV1|TRBJ2-3|NA|NA
TGCACCAGCAGCCATCGAGGTGGTGGGGGTAGCACAGATACGCAGTATTTT
CTSSHRGGGGSTDTQYF
>TRBV9|TRBJ1-6|NA|NA
TGTGCCAGCAGCGTATCGGGCAGGGGCAATTCACCCCTCCACTTT
CASSVSGRGNSPLHF
>TRBV10-3|TRBJ1-6|NA|NA
TGTGCCACAAAGGGGGGGAGCTCCTATAATTCACCCCTCCACTTT
CATKGGSSYNSPLHF
>TRBV11-2|TRBJ1-2|NA|few
TGTGCCAGCAGCTTAGATCGTCAGGGGTATGGCTACACCTTC
CASSLDRQGYGYTF
>TRBV28|TRBJ1-1|NA|NA
TGTGCCAGCAGTCAGACAGGCTCCCCTGGGGCTTTCTTT
CASSQTGSPGAFF
>TRBV6-6|TRBJ1-5|NA|NA
TGTGCCAGCAGTTACTTGGACAGTAGCAATCAGCCCCAGCATTTT
CASSYLDSSNQPQHF
>TRBV15|TRBJ1-5|NA|NA
TGTGCCACCAGCAGCCGCGGGTTGGATCAGCCCCAGCATTTT
CATSSRGLDQPQHF
>TRBV7-9|TRBJ2-1|TRBD2|NA
TGTGCCAGCAGCTCACCCCTAGCGGGAGGCTCCTACAATGAGCAGTTCTTC
CASSSPLAGGSYNEQFF
>TRBV28|TRBJ2-1|TRBD2|NA
TGTGCCAGCAGCCTAAGCGGGGGGGCTTTTAATGAGCAGTTCTTC
CASSLSGGAFNEQFF
>TRBV19|TRBJ1-3|NA|NA
TGTGCCAGTAGTATCGGGACAACTGGAAACACCATATATTTT
CASSIGTTGNTIYF
>TRBV6-6|TRBJ1-1|NA|NA
TGTGCCAGCAGTTACTCCGGCAGGGGGAACACTGAAGCTTTCTTT
CASSYSGRGNTEAFF
>TRBV5-5|TRBJ2-7|TRBD1|NA
TGTGCCAGCAGTGGGACAGCCTACGAGCAGTACTTC
CASSGTAYEQYF
>TRBV28|TRBJ2-5|TRBD1|NA
TGTGCCAGCAGTTTATCGGGACAGGGCCAAGAGACCCAGTACTTC
CASSLSGQGQETQYF
>TRBV6-8|TRBJ1-4|TRBD1|NA
TGTGCCAGCAGTTACCACAGGGGGCGCGAAAAACTGTTTTTT
CASSYHRGREKLFF
>TRBV19|TRBJ2-1|NA|NA
TGTGCCAGTAGTATAGATCCACCGACCATCTCCTACAATGAGCAGTTCTTC
CASSIDPPTISYNEQFF
>TRBV4-1|TRBJ1-4|TRBD1|once
TGCGCCAGCAGCCACCCGACAGGGGGTAATGAAAAACTGTTTTTT
CASSHPTGGNEKLFF
>TRBV2|TRBJ2-7|NA|NA
TGTGCCAGCATGAGACTAGTCTCCTACGAGCAGTACTTC
CASMRLVSYEQYF
>TRBV25-1|TRBJ2-5|NA|NA
TGTGCCAGCAGTGAATATTACAGGGCAGAGACCCAGTACTTC
CASSEYYRAETQYF
>TRBV7-9|TRBJ1-4|NA|NA
TGTGCCAGCAGCTTACAGGCCGATAATGAAAAACTGTTTTTT
CASSLQADNEKLFF
>TRBV2|TRBJ1-2|NA|NA
TGTGCCAGCAGCTATTCTAACTATGGCTACACCTTC
CASSYSNYGYTF
>TRBV2|TRBJ1-3|NA|NA
TGTGCCAGCAGTGAAGTTCGAACAGAGGGAAACACCATATATTTT
CASSEVRTEGNTIYF
>TRBV4-3|TRBJ2-5|NA|NA
TGCGCCAGCAGCCAAAAGAGATTTGATACCCAGTACTTC
CASSQKRFDTQYF
>TRBV7-8|TRBJ1-2|NA|NA
TGTGCCAGCAGCTTAGCCCAGGGCCGATATGGCTACACCTTC
CASSLAQGRYGYTF
>TRBV29-1|TRBJ2-7|TRBD2|NA
TGCAGCGTCGTTGCGGGAGGGGGGATTTACGAGCAGTACTTC
CSVVAGGGIYEQYF
>TRBV7-7|TRBJ2-3|TRBD1|NA
TGTGCTAGCAGCACCGGGACAGAGAGCACAGATACGCAGTATTTT
CASSTGTESTDTQYF
>TRBV4-1|TRBJ2-1|NA|NA
TGCGCCAGCAGCCAAGTATTACAGGTCCGGGGGGAGCAGTTCTTC
CASSQVLQVRGEQFF
>TRBV15|TRBJ2-2|NA|NA
TGTGCCACCAGCAGAGATCTCGGGGGGCAAAACACCGGGGAGCTGTTTTTT
CATSRDLGGQNTGELFF
>TRBV25-1|TRBJ2-3|TRBD2|NA
TGTGCCAGCACCCCCAGCGGGAGAGGCACAGATACGCAGTATTTT
CASTPSGRGTDTQYF
>TRBV4-1|TRBJ2-7|TRBD1|NA
TGCGCCAGCAGCCGGGACAGGGGCGTCGAGCAGTACTTC
CASSRDRGVEQYF
>TRBV4-1|TRBJ2-7|TRBD2|NA
TGCGCCAGCAGCCAAGCGAGCGGGACCTCTTACTACGAGCAGTACTTC
CASSQASGTSYYEQYF
>TRBV29-1|TRBJ1-2|TRBD1|NA
TGCAGCGTTGAAGATCGTAACAGGGGGCTGGGCTACACCTTC
CSVEDRNRGLGYTF
>TRBV7-8|TRBJ2-5|NA|once
TGTGCCAGCAGCTCCTCGGTGACTAGATGGGAGACCCAGTACTTC
CASSSSVTRWETQYF